This is a list of T cell receptor beta chains from one sample in a study of shared T cell receptors in the human thymus. Sequencing was performed with immunoSEQ multiplex PCR; in TCRdb, only in-frame clones are kept and a portion is missing. Seen here are hundreds of thousands of clones, roughly 90% observed once, and the top ten hold 0.008% to 0.011%. In addition, the sample was reused for a study of human thymus T cells.

The material sequenced was thymocytes. The receptors shown here come from a boy in the first two years of life with a congenital heart defect. Each CDR3 is given with its conserved first and last residue. The D gene is left open where the match is weak. Some rows have no size entry. The others give once, few or many, or a class for an expanded clone.

TRBJ2-1	TRBD2	TRBV29-1	.	TGCAGCGTTGATAGGGGACTAGCGGGAGGCCATGAGCAGTTCTTC	CSVDRGLAGGHEQFF
TRBJ2-1	TRBD1	TRBV25-1	few	TGTGCCAGCAGTCCTAGGGGGCGGCCTAACAATGAGCAGTTCTTC	CASSPRGRPNNEQFF
TRBJ2-3	.	TRBV28	once	TGTGCCAGCAGTTTCGGGGAGAGTCGCCTTGAGGGGGGGACAGATACGCAGTATTTT	CASSFGESRLEGGTDTQYF
TRBJ2-1	TRBD1	TRBV11-2	.	TGTGCCAGCAGCTTACGAACAGGGGGAGTTTACAATGAGCAGTTCTTC	CASSLRTGGVYNEQFF
TRBJ2-7	TRBD2	TRBV7-2	.	TGTGCCAGCAGCTTAGAGGTGGGACTAGCGGCCTCCTACGAGCAGTACTTC	CASSLEVGLAASYEQYF
TRBJ2-1	TRBD2	TRBV11-3	.	TGTGCCAGCAGCCCAGCGGGAGGTCAGAATGAGCAGTTCTTC	CASSPAGGQNEQFF
TRBJ2-7	.	TRBV5-1	.	TGCGCCAGCAGCCTCACCAACAGGGACCTCTCTTACGAGCAGTACTTC	CASSLTNRDLSYEQYF
TRBJ2-1	.	TRBV12-5	.	TGTGCTAGTGGTTCAACGGACTTCTACAATGAGCAGTTCTTC	CASGSTDFYNEQFF
TRBJ2-7	TRBD2	TRBV12-5	.	TGTGCTAGTGGTTTGGTATTAGTGGCTAGCGGGAACCTTATAGGGAAAATCTCCTACGAGCAGTACTTC	CASGLVLVASGNLIGKISYEQYF
TRBJ2-5	TRBD2	TRBV25-1	.	TGTGCCAGCAGTGTCCCCCAGCGGGAGGAGCCAGAGACCCAGTACTTC	CASSVPQREEPETQYF
TRBJ1-5	TRBD1	TRBV9	.	TGTGCCAGCAGTTTGAGGGGGCTGGGATATAATAGCAATCAGCCCCAGCATTTT	CASSLRGLGYNSNQPQHF
TRBJ2-1	.	TRBV30	.	TGTGCCTGGAGTGTACGAGGGCGACTCTGGTACAATGAGCAGTTCTTC	CAWSVRGRLWYNEQFF
TRBJ1-2	TRBD1	TRBV14	few	TGTGCCAGCAGCCCCCGGGACAGGGACCACTATGGCTACACCTTC	CASSPRDRDHYGYTF
TRBJ1-2	TRBD1	TRBV5-5	.	TGTGCCAGCAGCTCTAACTTCAAAGGGACAGACCAAAAAGGGCGGTATGGCTACACCTTC	CASSSNFKGTDQKGRYGYTF
TRBJ2-3	TRBD2	TRBV5-1	once	TGCGCCAGCAGCCGATCCACTAGCGATGATACGCAGTATTTT	CASSRSTSDDTQYF
TRBJ2-3	.	TRBV28	few	TGTGCCAGCAGCCCCACCTCCGAGACAAGCACAGATACGCAGTATTTT	CASSPTSETSTDTQYF